This T cell receptor beta chain was found in a study of CD8+ T cells in alopecia areata. Turning to the study itself: Each day, treated patients took oral tofacitinib twice, at 5 to 10 mg per dose. Study findings and constraints: Clonality in lesional scalp, especially alopecia totalis/universalis, exceeded that of normal scalp.

The authors extracted RNA and reverse transcribed it into cDNA as the sequencing template. TCRdb's table, derived via immunoSEQ multiplex PCR, lists solely in-frame clones and lacks some. Of about 200,000 clones detected, 58% appear once; the ten largest clones hold 5.5%. The sample's treatment: oral pan-JAK inhibitor, 5-10 mg twice daily. As to this clone: Its antigen remains unknown.

This CDR3 has 16 amino acids. V lost 2 bases and J 6 bases, leaving 20 bases between the germline ends. Per germline, CDR1 MGHDK and CDR2 SYGVNS. The J gene is TRBJ2-7, the V gene TRBV25-1, with no clear D. The origin of this receptor is a human donor with alopecia areata. The sample was CD4+ T cells sorted from blood, taken at week 24, from a patient treated with tofacitinib. Here the CDR3 DNA reads TGTGCCAGCAGTGAACGACATATGGACCCGCCGGGCGAGCAGTACTTC. It encodes CASSERHMDPPGEQYF.